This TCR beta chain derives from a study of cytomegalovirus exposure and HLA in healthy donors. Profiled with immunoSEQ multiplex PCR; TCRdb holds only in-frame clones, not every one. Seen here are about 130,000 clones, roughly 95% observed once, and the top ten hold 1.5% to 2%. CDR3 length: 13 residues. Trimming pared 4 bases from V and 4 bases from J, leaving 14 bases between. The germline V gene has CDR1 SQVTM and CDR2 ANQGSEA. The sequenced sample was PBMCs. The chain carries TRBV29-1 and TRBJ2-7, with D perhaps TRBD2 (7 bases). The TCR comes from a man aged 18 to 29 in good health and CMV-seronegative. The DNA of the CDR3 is TGCAGCGTTGCCGAGGGAGGGGGATACGAGCAGTACTTC. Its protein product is CSVAEGGGYEQYF.